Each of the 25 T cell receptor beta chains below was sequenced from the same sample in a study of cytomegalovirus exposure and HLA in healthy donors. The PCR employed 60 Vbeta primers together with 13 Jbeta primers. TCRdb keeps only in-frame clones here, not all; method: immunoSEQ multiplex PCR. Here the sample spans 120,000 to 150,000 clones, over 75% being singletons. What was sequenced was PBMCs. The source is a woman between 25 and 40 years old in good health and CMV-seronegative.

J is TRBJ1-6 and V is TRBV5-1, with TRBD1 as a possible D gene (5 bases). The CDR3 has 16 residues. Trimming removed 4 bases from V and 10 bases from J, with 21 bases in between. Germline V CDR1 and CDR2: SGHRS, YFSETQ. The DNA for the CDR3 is TGCGCCAGCAGCGCCGCGGGACTGCCGTCCTCATCACCCCTCCACTTT. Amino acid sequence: CASSAAGLPSSSPLHF.

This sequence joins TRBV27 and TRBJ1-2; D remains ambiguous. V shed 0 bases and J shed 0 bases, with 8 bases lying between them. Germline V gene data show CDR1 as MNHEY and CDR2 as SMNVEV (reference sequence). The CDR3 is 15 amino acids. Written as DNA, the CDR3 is TGTGCCAGCAGTTTATCGACCAGGCCTAACTATGGCTACACCTTC. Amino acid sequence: CASSLSTRPNYGYTF.

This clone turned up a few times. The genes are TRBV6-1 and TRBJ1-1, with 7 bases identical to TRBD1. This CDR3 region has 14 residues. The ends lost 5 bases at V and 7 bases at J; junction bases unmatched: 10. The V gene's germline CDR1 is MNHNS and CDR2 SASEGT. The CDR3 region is CASSYSGTVDEAFF. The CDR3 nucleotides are TGTGCCAGCAGTTATAGTGGGACAGTCGATGAAGCTTTCTTT.

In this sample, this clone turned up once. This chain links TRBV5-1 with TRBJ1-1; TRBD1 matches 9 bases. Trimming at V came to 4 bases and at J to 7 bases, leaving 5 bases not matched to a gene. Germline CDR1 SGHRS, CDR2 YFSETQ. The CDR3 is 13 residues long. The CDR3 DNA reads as TGCGCCAGCAGCAGGGACAGGGCCTATGAAGCTTTCTTT. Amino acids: CASSRDRAYEAFF.

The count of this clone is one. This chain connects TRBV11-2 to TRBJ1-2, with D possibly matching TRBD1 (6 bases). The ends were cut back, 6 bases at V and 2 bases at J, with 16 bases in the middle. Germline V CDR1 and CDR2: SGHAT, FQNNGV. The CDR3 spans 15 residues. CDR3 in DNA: TGTGCCAGCAGACGCCCCGGGACATCCAACTATGGCTACACCTTC. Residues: CASRRPGTSNYGYTF.

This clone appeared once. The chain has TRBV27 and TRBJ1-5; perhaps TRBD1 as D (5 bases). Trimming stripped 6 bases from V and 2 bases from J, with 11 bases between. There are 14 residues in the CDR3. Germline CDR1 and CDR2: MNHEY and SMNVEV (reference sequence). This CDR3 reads CASRADTRNQPQHF. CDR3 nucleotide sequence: TGTGCCAGCAGGGCGGACACCCGCAATCAGCCCCAGCATTTT.

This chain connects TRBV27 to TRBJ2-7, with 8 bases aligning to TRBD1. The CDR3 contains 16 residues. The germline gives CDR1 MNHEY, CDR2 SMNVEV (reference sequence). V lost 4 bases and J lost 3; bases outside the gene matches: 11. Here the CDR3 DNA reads TGTGCCAGCAGTTCACCTACGACAGGGGCGGGCTACGAGCAGTACTTC. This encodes CASSSPTTGAGYEQYF.

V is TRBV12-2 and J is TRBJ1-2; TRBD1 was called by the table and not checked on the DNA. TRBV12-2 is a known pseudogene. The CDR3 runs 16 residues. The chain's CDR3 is CASRLTGTGGNYGYTF. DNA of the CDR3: TGTGCAAGTCGCTTAACGGGGACAGGTGGGAACTATGGCTACACCTTC.

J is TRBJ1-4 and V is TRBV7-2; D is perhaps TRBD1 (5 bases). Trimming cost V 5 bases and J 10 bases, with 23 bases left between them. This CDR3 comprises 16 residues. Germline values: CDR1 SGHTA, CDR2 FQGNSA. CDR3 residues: CASSPGGRAVDGKLFF. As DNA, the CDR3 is TGTGCCAGCAGCCCAGGTGGCAGGGCGGTTGACGGAAAACTGTTTTTT.

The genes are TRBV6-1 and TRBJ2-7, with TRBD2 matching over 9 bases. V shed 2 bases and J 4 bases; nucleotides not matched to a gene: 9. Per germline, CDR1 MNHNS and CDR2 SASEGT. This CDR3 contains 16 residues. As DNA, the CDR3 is TGTGCCAGCAGTGAAAACCCAGCGGGAGGACTTTACGAGCAGTACTTC. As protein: CASSENPAGGLYEQYF.

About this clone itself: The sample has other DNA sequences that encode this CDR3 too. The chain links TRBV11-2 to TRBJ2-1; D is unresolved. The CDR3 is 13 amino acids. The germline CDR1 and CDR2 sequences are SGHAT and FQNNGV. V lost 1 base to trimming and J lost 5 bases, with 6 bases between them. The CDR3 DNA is TGTGCCAGCAGCTTAGGGCAGAACAATGAGCAGTTCTTC. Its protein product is CASSLGQNNEQFF. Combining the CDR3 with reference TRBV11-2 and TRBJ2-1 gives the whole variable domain EAGVAQSPRYKIIEKRQSVAFWCNPISGHATLYWYQQILGQGPKLLIQFQNNGVVDDSQLPKDRFSAERLKGVDSTLKIQPAKLEDSAVYLCASSLGQNNEQFFGPGTRLTVL.

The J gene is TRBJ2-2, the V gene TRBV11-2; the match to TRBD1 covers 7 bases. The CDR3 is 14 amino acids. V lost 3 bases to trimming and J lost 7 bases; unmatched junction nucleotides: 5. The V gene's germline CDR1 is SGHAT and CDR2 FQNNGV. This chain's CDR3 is CASSFDRVSGELFF. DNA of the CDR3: TGTGCCAGCAGCTTCGACAGGGTTAGCGGGGAGCTGTTTTTT.

The CDR3 coding sequence is TGTGCCAGCAGCGGGGCCTGGGCTAACTATGGCTACACCTTC. Its translation is CASSGAWANYGYTF. The chain combines TRBV7-2 with TRBJ1-2, with a possible D match to TRBD1 (5 bases). The germline V gene has CDR1 SGHTA and CDR2 FQGNSA. The CDR3 covers 14 residues. Trimming removed 5 bases at V and 0 bases at J, with 10 bases between.

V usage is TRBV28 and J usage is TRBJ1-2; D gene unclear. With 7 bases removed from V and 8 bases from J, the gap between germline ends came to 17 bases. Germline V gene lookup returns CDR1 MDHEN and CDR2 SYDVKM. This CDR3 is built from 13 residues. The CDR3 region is CASTGGLMGGYTF. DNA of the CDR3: TGTGCCAGCACAGGAGGGTTAATGGGGGGCTACACCTTC.

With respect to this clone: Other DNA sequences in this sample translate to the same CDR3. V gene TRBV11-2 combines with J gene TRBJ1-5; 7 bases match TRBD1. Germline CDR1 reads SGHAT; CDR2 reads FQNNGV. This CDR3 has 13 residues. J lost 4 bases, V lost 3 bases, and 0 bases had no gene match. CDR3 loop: CASSLDRNQPQHF. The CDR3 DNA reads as TGTGCCAGCAGCTTGGACAGGAATCAGCCCCAGCATTTT.

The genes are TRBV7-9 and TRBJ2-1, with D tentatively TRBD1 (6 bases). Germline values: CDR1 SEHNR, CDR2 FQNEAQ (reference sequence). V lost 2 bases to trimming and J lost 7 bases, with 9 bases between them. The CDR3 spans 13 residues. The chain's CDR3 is CASSLPGVNEQFF. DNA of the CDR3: TGTGCCAGCAGCTTACCAGGGGTTAATGAGCAGTTCTTC.

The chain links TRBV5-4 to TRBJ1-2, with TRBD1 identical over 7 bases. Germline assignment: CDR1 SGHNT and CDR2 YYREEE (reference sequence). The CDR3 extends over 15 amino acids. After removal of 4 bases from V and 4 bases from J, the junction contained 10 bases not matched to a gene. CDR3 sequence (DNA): TGTGCCAGCAGCCCCCCTTTGGGACAGCTCTATGGCTACACCTTC. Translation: CASSPPLGQLYGYTF.

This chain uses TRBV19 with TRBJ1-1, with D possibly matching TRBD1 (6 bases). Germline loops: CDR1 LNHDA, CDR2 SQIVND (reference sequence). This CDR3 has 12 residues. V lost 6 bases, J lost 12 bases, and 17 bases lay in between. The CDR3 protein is CASSRRGGATFF. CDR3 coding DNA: TGTGCCAGTAGCCGTCGCGGGGGGGCAACTTTCTTT.

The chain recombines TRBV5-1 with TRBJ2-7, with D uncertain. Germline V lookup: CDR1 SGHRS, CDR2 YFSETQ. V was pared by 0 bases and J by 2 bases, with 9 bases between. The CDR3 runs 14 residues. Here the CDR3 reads CASSLEKPTYEQYF. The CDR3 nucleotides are TGCGCCAGCAGCTTGGAAAAACCTACCTACGAGCAGTACTTC.

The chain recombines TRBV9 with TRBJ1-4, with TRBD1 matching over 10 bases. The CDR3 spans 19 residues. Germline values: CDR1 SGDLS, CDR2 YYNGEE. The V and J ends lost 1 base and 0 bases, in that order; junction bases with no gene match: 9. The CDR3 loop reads CASSVKGQGGSATNEKLFF. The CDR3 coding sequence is TGTGCCAGCAGCGTAAAAGGACAGGGGGGCTCTGCAACTAATGAAAAACTGTTTTTT.

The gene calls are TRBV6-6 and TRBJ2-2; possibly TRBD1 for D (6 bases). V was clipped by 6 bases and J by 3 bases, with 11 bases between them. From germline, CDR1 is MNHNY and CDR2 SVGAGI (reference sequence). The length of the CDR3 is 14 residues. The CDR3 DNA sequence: TGTGCCAGCAGGGCCACAGGGCACACCGGGGAGCTGTTTTTT. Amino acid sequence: CASRATGHTGELFF.

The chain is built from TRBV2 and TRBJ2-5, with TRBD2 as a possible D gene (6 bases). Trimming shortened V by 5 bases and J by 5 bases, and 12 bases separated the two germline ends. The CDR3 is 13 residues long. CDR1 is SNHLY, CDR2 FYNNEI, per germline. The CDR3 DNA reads TGTGCCAGCAGTAAGGCCCGGGGGGAGACCCAGTACTTC. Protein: CASSKARGETQYF.

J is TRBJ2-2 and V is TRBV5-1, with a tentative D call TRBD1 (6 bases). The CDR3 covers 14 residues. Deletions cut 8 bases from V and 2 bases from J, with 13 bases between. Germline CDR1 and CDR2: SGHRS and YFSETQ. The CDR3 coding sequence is TGCGCCAGTTCACGGGACACCAACACCGGGGAGCTGTTTTTT. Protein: CASSRDTNTGELFF. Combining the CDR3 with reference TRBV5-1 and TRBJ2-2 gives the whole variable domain KAGVTQTPRYLIKTRGQQVTLSCSPISGHRSVSWYQQTPGQGLQFLFEYFSETQRNKGNFPGRFSGRQFSNSRSEMNVSTLELGDSALYLCASSRDTNTGELFFGEGSRLTVL.

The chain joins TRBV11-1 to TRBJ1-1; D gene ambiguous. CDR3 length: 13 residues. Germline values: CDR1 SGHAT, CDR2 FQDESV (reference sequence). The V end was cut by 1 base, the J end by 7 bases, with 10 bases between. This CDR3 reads CASSLVRTDEAFF. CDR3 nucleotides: TGTGCCAGCAGCTTAGTACGGACTGATGAAGCTTTCTTT.

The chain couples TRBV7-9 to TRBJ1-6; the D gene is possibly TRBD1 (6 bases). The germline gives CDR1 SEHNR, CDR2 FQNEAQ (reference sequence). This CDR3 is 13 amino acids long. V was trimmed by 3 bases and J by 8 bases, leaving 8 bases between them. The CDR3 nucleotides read TGTGCCAGCAGCTTCCCAGGGGATTCACCCCTCCACTTT. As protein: CASSFPGDSPLHF.